This T cell receptor beta chain was captured in a study of blood T cell repertoires in COVID-19. Study at large: Acute-phase and convalescent COVID-19 samples originated in the United States, Italy and Spain. Nucleic acid was either cDNA or gDNA, and it came from T cells, B-cell-depleted T cells, or PBMCs.

Germline V CDR1 and CDR2: SGHVS, FQNEAQ. V lost 5 bases and J lost 9; bases outside the gene matches: 8. This CDR3 has 15 amino acids. Sequencing was performed with immunoSEQ multiplex PCR; in TCRdb, only in-frame clones are kept and a portion is missing. The sample contains about 190,000 clones, around nine tenths of which appear only once. The chain carries TRBV7-8 and TRBJ1-6, with TRBD1 matching 9 bases. This sequence originates from an older man with active or convalescent COVID-19. Source material: peripheral blood. CDR3 coding DNA: TGTGCCAGCAGCCGTACAGGGGGCTCTACTTCACCCCTCCACTTT. Translation: CASSRTGGSTSPLHF.